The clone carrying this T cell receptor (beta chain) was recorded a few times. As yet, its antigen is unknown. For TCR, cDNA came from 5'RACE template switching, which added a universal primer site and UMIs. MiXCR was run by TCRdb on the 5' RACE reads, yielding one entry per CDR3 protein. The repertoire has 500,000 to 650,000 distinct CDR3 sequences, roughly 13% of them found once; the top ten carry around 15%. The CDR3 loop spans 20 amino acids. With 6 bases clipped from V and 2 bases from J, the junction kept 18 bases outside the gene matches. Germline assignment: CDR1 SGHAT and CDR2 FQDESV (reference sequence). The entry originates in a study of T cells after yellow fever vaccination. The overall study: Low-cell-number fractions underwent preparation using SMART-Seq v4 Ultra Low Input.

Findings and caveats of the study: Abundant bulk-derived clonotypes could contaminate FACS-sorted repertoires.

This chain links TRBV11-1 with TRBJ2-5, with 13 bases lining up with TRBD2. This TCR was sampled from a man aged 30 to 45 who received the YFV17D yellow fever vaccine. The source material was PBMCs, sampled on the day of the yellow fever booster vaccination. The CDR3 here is CASSHRGRVGLAGLQETQYF. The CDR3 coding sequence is TGTGCCAGCAGTCATCGGGGGCGCGTGGGACTAGCGGGACTTCAAGAGACCCAGTACTTC. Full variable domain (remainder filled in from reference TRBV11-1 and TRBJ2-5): EAEVAQSPRYKITEKSQAVAFWCDPISGHATLYWYRQILGQGPELLVQFQDESVVDDSQLPKDRFSAERLKGVDSTLKIQPAELGDSAMYLCASSHRGRVGLAGLQETQYFGPGTRLLVL.